These T cell receptor beta chains were read from a single sample in a study of cytomegalovirus exposure and HLA in healthy donors. The repertoire was sequenced with immunoSEQ multiplex PCR; TCRdb's copy has only in-frame clones and lacks some. The sample includes more than 150,000 clones, over 70% of them seen just once. The specimen was PBMCs. The receptors shown here come from a man aged 18 to 29 in good health and CMV-seronegative. Each CDR3 is given with its conserved first and last residue. A D gene is named only where the DNA matches it firmly. Size values are once, few and many counts, or a class for expanded clones, and some rows have none.

NA,NA,TRBV12-5,TRBJ2-7,CASGLARASYEQYF,TGTGCTAGTGGTTTGGCCAGGGCGTCCTACGAGCAGTACTTC
NA,NA,TRBV19,TRBJ2-1,CASSNRDSYNEQFF,TGTGCCAGTAGTAATCGGGATTCTTACAATGAGCAGTTCTTC
TRBD1,NA,TRBV19,TRBJ1-1,CATRRGTGDTEAFF,TGTGCCACCAGACGGGGGACAGGCGACACTGAAGCTTTCTTT
NA,NA,TRBV7-9,TRBJ1-4,CASSLSGLANEKLFF,TGTGCCAGCAGCTTATCAGGGTTGGCTAATGAAAAACTGTTTTTT
NA,NA,TRBV7-9,TRBJ1-2,CASSSRGAGFRYGYTF,TGTGCCAGCAGCTCAAGAGGAGCAGGGTTCAGATATGGCTACACCTTC
TRBD1,NA,TRBV4-2,TRBJ2-7,CASSPGTARTEQYF,TGTGCCAGCAGCCCCGGGACAGCCCGGACGGAGCAGTACTTC
TRBD1,NA,TRBV11-2,TRBJ2-2,CASSLETGGNTGELFF,TGTGCCAGCAGCTTAGAGACAGGGGGGAACACCGGGGAGCTGTTTTTT
NA,NA,TRBV5-8,TRBJ1-1,CASSFQGLGNTEAFF,TGTGCCAGCAGCTTTCAGGGGTTGGGGAACACTGAAGCTTTCTTT
TRBD2,NA,TRBV7-8,TRBJ2-5,CASSFPLSGGGKETQYF,TGTGCCAGCAGCTTCCCCCTTAGCGGGGGGGGAAAAGAGACCCAGTACTTC
NA,once,TRBV4-2,TRBJ2-7,CASSQGLVAVEQYF,TGTGCCAGCAGCCAGGGGCTGGTCGCAGTCGAGCAGTACTTC
NA,NA,TRBV7-2,TRBJ2-3,CASSLAGPTDTQYF,TGTGCCAGCAGCTTAGCTGGCCCCACAGATACGCAGTATTTT
NA,NA,TRBV29-1,TRBJ2-4,CSVEDLGNIQYF,TGCAGCGTTGAAGATCTCGGAAACATTCAGTACTTC
NA,NA,TRBV4-3,TRBJ2-7,CASSQDLTSYEQYF,TGCGCCAGCAGCCAAGATCTAACTAGCTACGAGCAGTACTTC
NA,NA,TRBV5-1,TRBJ2-1,CASSLDRQSSYNEQFF,TGCGCCAGCAGCTTGGACCGACAGAGCTCCTACAATGAGCAGTTCTTC
NA,NA,TRBV18,TRBJ1-1,CASSPRLTGSEAFF,TGTGCCAGCTCACCACGGCTTACGGGAAGTGAAGCTTTCTTT
NA,NA,TRBV11-2,TRBJ1-1,CASSLDWGLEPYTEAFF,TGTGCCAGCAGCTTAGATTGGGGCCTTGAGCCCTACACTGAAGCTTTCTTT
NA,NA,TRBV7-9,TRBJ1-2,CASSLATEVYGYTF,TGTGCCAGCAGCTTAGCAACTGAAGTCTATGGCTACACCTTC
NA,NA,TRBV7-9,TRBJ1-1,CASSLASEAFF,TGTGCCAGCAGCTTAGCGTCAGAAGCTTTCTTT
TRBD2,few,TRBV6-4,TRBJ2-3,CASSWTSGRTDTQYF,TGTGCCAGCAGTTGGACTAGCGGGAGAACAGATACGCAGTATTTT
TRBD2,NA,TRBV5-1,TRBJ2-7,CASRLAGDGTYEQYF,TGCGCCAGCAGGCTAGCGGGAGATGGGACCTACGAGCAGTACTTC
TRBD1,NA,TRBV7-2,TRBJ2-7,CASSLLGGTYEQYF,TGTGCCAGCAGTCTCTTAGGGGGCACCTACGAGCAGTACTTC
NA,NA,TRBV4-3,TRBJ2-7,CASSQESGEQYF,TGCGCCAGCAGCCAAGAGTCGGGTGAGCAGTACTTC
TRBD2,once,TRBV28,TRBJ2-2,CASSFGGAGELFF,TGTGCCAGCAGTTTTGGGGGGGCCGGGGAGCTGTTTTTT
NA,NA,TRBV6-5,TRBJ1-1,CASSYSVGRDTEAFF,TGTGCCAGCAGTTACTCGGTTGGCAGGGACACTGAAGCTTTCTTT
NA,NA,TRBV18,TRBJ1-2,CASSPLGQGNANGYTF,TGTGCCAGCTCACCACTTGGGCAGGGGAACGCGAATGGCTACACCTTC
TRBD1,NA,TRBV29-1,TRBJ1-5,CSIRGGSGQPQHF,TGCAGCATACGAGGGGGCTCGGGTCAGCCCCAGCATTTT
NA,once,TRBV13,TRBJ2-7,CASSFLSYEQYF,TGTGCCAGCAGCTTTTTATCCTACGAGCAGTACTTC
NA,NA,TRBV30,TRBJ1-5,CAWSVRQGRVSNQPQHF,TGTGCCTGGAGTGTAAGGCAGGGGAGAGTTAGCAATCAGCCCCAGCATTTT
NA,NA,TRBV4-3,TRBJ2-3,CASSHDYTDTDTQYF,TGCGCCAGCAGCCACGACTATACTGACACAGATACGCAGTATTTT
TRBD1,NA,TRBV18,TRBJ1-2,CASSRQGLDYGYTF,TGTGCCAGCTCCAGACAGGGGTTAGACTATGGCTACACCTTC
NA,NA,TRBV19,TRBJ1-1,CASSPRVAGEAFF,TGTGCCAGTAGTCCACGGGTGGCGGGCGAAGCTTTCTTT
TRBD2,NA,TRBV6-1,TRBJ2-5,CASSGPGLPSETQYF,TGTGCCAGCAGTGGACCGGGACTACCTTCAGAGACCCAGTACTTC
NA,few,TRBV7-3,TRBJ1-2,CASSRSAGSQYGYTF,TGTGCCAGCAGCCGGTCGGCGGGCTCCCAGTATGGCTACACCTTC
NA,NA,TRBV7-2,TRBJ2-3,CASSLGALEGTDTQYF,TGTGCCAGCAGCTTAGGCGCCCTCGAGGGTACAGATACGCAGTATTTT
NA,NA,TRBV5-5,TRBJ1-1,CASSLSAVTEAFF,TGTGCCAGCAGCTTGTCGGCGGTCACTGAAGCTTTCTTT
TRBD1,NA,TRBV11-3,TRBJ2-7,CASSKAGTAAGEQYF,TGTGCCAGCAGCAAAGCCGGGACAGCCGCGGGCGAGCAGTACTTC
TRBD2,NA,TRBV6-6,TRBJ2-2,CASSGRAPANTGELFF,TGTGCCAGCAGTGGGAGGGCCCCCGCGAACACCGGGGAGCTGTTTTTT
TRBD1,NA,TRBV4-3,TRBJ1-1,CASSEDRGQGTEAFF,TGCGCCAGCAGCGAGGACAGGGGGCAAGGCACTGAAGCTTTCTTT
NA,NA,TRBV19,TRBJ2-7,CASSANWGLYEQYF,TGTGCCAGTAGTGCGAACTGGGGGCTCTACGAGCAGTACTTC
NA,NA,TRBV4-1,TRBJ1-2,CASSRGLSYGYTF,TGCGCCAGCAGCCGTGGGCTTTCCTATGGCTACACCTTC
TRBD2,NA,TRBV6-5,TRBJ2-1,CASSLLAGGHNEQFF,TGTGCCAGCAGTCTCCTAGCGGGGGGCCACAATGAGCAGTTCTTC
NA,NA,TRBV6-6,TRBJ1-1,CASSFRRTALNTEAFF,TGTGCCAGCAGTTTTCGACGGACAGCCCTGAACACTGAAGCTTTCTTT
TRBD2,NA,TRBV5-5,TRBJ2-1,CASRNQGAGAGHEQFF,TGTGCCAGCAGAAATCAGGGAGCGGGAGCAGGCCATGAGCAGTTCTTC
NA,NA,TRBV4-1,TRBJ2-6,CASSLRVSSGANVLTF,TGCGCCAGCAGCCTCCGTGTCAGCTCTGGGGCCAACGTCCTGACTTTC
TRBD1,few,TRBV19,TRBJ1-5,CASRKTGQSSNQPQHF,TGTGCCAGTCGCAAAACGGGACAGAGTAGCAATCAGCCCCAGCATTTT
TRBD2,NA,TRBV25-1,TRBJ2-3,CASSEFDGTSGLEDTQYF,TGTGCCAGCAGTGAATTCGACGGGACTAGCGGGCTTGAGGATACGCAGTATTTT
TRBD2,NA,TRBV11-3,TRBJ2-3,CASSFVAGRTDTQYF,TGTGCCAGCAGCTTTGTAGCGGGACGCACAGATACGCAGTATTTT
NA,NA,TRBV11-2,TRBJ1-1,CASSKGLSTEAFF,TGTGCCAGCAGCAAGGGGTTGAGCACTGAAGCTTTCTTT
NA,NA,TRBV6-6,TRBJ1-4,CASSYATGTNEKLFF,TGTGCCAGCAGTTACGCGACAGGAACTAATGAAAAACTGTTTTTT
TRBD1,NA,TRBV7-9,TRBJ1-2,CASSLVRDRDGYTF,TGTGCCAGCAGCTTAGTCCGGGACAGGGACGGCTACACCTTC
NA,few,TRBV6-1,TRBJ2-5,CASVRYSPQETQYF,TGTGCCAGCGTACGCTATAGCCCCCAAGAGACCCAGTACTTC